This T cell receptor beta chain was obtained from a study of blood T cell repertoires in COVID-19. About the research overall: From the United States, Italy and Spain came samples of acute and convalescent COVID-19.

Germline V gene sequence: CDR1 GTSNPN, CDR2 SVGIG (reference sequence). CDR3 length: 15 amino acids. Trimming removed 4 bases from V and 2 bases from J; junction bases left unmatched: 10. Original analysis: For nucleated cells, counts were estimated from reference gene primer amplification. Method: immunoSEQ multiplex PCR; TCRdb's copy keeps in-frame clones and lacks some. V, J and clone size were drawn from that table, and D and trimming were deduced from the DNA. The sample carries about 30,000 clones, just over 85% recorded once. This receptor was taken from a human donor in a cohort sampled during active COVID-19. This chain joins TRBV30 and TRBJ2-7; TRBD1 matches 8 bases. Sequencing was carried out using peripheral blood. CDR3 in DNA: TGTGCCTGGACGGGGCCGACAGGGGTTCCCTACGAGCAGTACTTC. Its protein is CAWTGPTGVPYEQYF.